These T cell receptor beta chains were read from a single sample in a study of blood T cells in healthy people across ages. TCRdb used MiXCR to reprocess the 5' RACE reads, holding one entry per CDR3 protein. The data hold 870,000 or so distinct CDR3 sequences, with roughly 26% observed a single time. The sample consisted of blood. The source is a woman of 80 years or more in good health. Each CDR3 is given with its conserved first and last residue. The D gene is left open where the match is weak. Size is stated for part of the rows, as once, few or many counts, or as a class when the clone is expanded.

.,TRBJ2-7,.,TRBV7-2,CASSFEGLIYEQYF,TGTGCCAGCAGCTTTGAGGGGCTTATCTACGAGCAGTACTTC
many,TRBJ2-1,.,TRBV7-9,CASTRGAVYNEQFF,TGTGCCAGCACCAGGGGTGCGGTTTACAATGAGCAGTTCTTC
.,TRBJ2-5,.,TRBV16,CASSQSRLEQETQYF,TGTGCCAGCAGCCAATCGCGGCTGGAACAAGAGACCCAGTACTTC
many,TRBJ2-2,.,TRBV4-3,CASSQEALVTGELFF,TGCGCCAGCAGCCAAGAGGCCCTAGTTACCGGGGAGCTGTTTTTT
many,TRBJ2-3,.,TRBV7-2,CASSEGPGRAQYF,TGTGCCAGCAGCGAAGGACCCGGCAGGGCGCAGTATTTT
.,TRBJ2-3,.,TRBV19,CASTPGPLSTDTQYF,TGTGCCAGTACCCCTGGGCCGCTAAGCACAGATACGCAGTATTTT
once,TRBJ1-1,.,TRBV10-3,CATTGYEDTEAFF,TGTGCCACGACAGGTTATGAAGACACTGAAGCTTTCTTT
many,TRBJ2-1,TRBD2,TRBV9,CASSIWGGSYNEQFF,TGTGCCAGCAGCATTTGGGGGGGGTCTTACAATGAGCAGTTCTTC
many,TRBJ2-5,.,TRBV7-2,CASSLSTARAETQYF,TGTGCCAGCAGCCTATCCACAGCACGGGCTGAGACCCAGTACTTC
many,TRBJ2-5,.,TRBV7-9,CASSLVGPVQETQYF,TGTGCCAGCAGCTTAGTGGGCCCCGTTCAAGAGACCCAGTACTTC
many,TRBJ1-2,.,TRBV20-1,CSASNTRHNYGYTF,TGCAGTGCTAGCAACACTCGTCATAACTATGGCTACACCTTC
many,TRBJ2-1,TRBD2,TRBV11-2,CASSMRLSGGSYNEQFF,TGTGCCAGCAGCATGCGACTGAGCGGGGGTTCTTACAATGAGCAGTTCTTC
many,TRBJ1-4,.,TRBV18,CASSPRTNEKLFF,TGTGCCAGCTCACCACGAACCAATGAAAAACTGTTTTTT
many,TRBJ2-7,.,TRBV7-2,CASSLNGQKDYEQYF,TGTGCCAGCAGCTTAAACGGCCAGAAAGACTACGAGCAGTACTTC
few,TRBJ2-1,TRBD2,TRBV4-2,CASSQVLAGGLNEQFF,TGTGCCAGCAGCCAGGTATTAGCGGGGGGATTGAATGAGCAGTTCTTC
many,TRBJ2-1,.,TRBV7-2,CASSSKSRGSEFF,TGTGCCAGCAGCTCGAAATCAAGGGGTTCTGAGTTCTTC
.,TRBJ1-2,TRBD1,TRBV6-2/TRBV6-3,CASRDPQGRGYGYTF,TGTGCCAGCAGAGACCCACAGGGGCGGGGCTATGGCTACACCTTC
.,TRBJ1-1,.,TRBV5-4,CASSSGGMTVPTEAFF,TGTGCCAGCAGCTCGGGGGGCATGACGGTTCCCACTGAAGCTTTCTTT
many,TRBJ1-4,TRBD1,TRBV7-2,CASSRRGSGGDRWGKLFF,TGTGCCAGCAGCCGACGTGGGTCAGGGGGAGACCGGTGGGGAAAACTGTTTTTT
.,TRBJ2-5,TRBD2,TRBV20-1,CSAKTSGGVETQYF,TGCAGTGCAAAGACTAGCGGGGGAGTAGAGACCCAGTACTTC
.,TRBJ2-5,.,TRBV11-3,CTSSLDPTGPQETQYF,TGTACCAGCAGCTTAGACCCCACAGGGCCTCAAGAGACCCAGTACTTC
.,TRBJ2-1,.,TRBV24-1,CATSDFVWGIEYDEQFF,TGTGCCACCAGTGATTTTGTTTGGGGTATAGAGTACGATGAGCAGTTCTTC
few,TRBJ2-2,.,TRBV27,CASSLRGGVNTGELFF,TGTGCCAGCAGTTTACGCGGGGGCGTTAACACCGGGGAGCTGTTTTTT